This TCR beta chain originates from a study of cytomegalovirus exposure and HLA in healthy donors. Study in general: Most genotyped donors, 81% of about 430, had Caucasian-associated genetic ancestry.

In germline, CDR1 is MNHNS, CDR2 SASEGT. V gave up 2 bases and J gave up 5 bases, with 3 bases separating them. The CDR3 loop spans 11 amino acids. The PCR used 60 Vbeta and 13 Jbeta primers. Here immunoSEQ multiplex PCR was the method, and the copy in TCRdb shows in-frame clones only, minus some. The sample holds tens of thousands of clones. This TCR derives from a woman aged 55-75 years in good health and CMV-seropositive. J is TRBJ1-2 and V is TRBV6-1; the D is unclear. Sequencing was performed on PBMCs. CDR3 nucleotides: TGTGCCAGCAGTGAACAATATGGCTACACCTTC. Translation: CASSEQYGYTF.